The 20 T cell receptor beta chains in this list originate from one sample, sequenced in a study of PD-1 blockade in classical Hodgkin lymphoma. Assay: immunoSEQ multiplex PCR; the TCRdb copy retains only in-frame clones and omits some. The sample lists under 100,000 clones, over 70% seen once, with 12% in the top ten. Every patient relapsed after autologous stem cell transplantation, and brentuximab vedotin exposure varied. The input for sequencing was peripheral blood mononuclear cells (PBMCs), taken at baseline. These receptors came from a human donor with classical Hodgkin lymphoma.

The chain carries TRBV7-9 and TRBJ2-7, with 8 bases aligning to TRBD1. Germline V gives CDR1 SEHNR, CDR2 FQNEAQ (reference sequence). After removal of 5 bases from V and 4 bases from J, the junction contained 10 bases not matched to a gene. The CDR3 consists of 15 residues. The CDR3 DNA reads as TGTGCCAGCAGCCCGGCCAGGGGGCGTCCATACGAGCAGTACTTC. It specifies CASSPARGRPYEQYF.

This clone was detected only a few times. The V call is TRBV30, the J call TRBJ1-1; tentative D call: TRBD1 (5 bases). Germline V gene data show CDR1 as GTSNPN and CDR2 as SVGIG (reference sequence). This CDR3 contains 18 residues. V was pared by 4 bases and J by 0 bases, with 24 bases between. As DNA, the CDR3 is TGTGCCTGGACATTGGGCGTGCATCCGGGACTGATGAACACTGAAGCTTTCTTT. Protein: CAWTLGVHPGLMNTEAFF.

J is TRBJ2-7 and V is TRBV7-2; 11 bases fit TRBD2. From germline, CDR1 is SGHTA and CDR2 FQGNSA. The CDR3 loop spans 14 amino acids. V dropped 5 bases and J dropped 7; count of bases not matched to a gene: 7. The chain's CDR3 is CASSILAGGGEQYF. In nucleotides, the CDR3 is TGTGCCAGCAGCATCCTAGCGGGAGGAGGAGAGCAGTACTTC.

The rearrangement joins TRBV4-2 to TRBJ1-1; D may be TRBD1 (5 bases). The V end lost 0 bases, the J end lost 1 base, and 9 bases lay between the germline ends. The CDR3 runs 15 residues. Germline-derived CDR1 and CDR2 are LGHNA and YNFKEQ. The CDR3 loop reads CASSQDETGNTEAFF. In DNA, the CDR3 is TGTGCCAGCAGCCAAGACGAAACAGGGAACACTGAAGCTTTCTTT.

The chain uses TRBV7-6 and TRBJ2-7; TRBD2 matches 9 bases. The V gene's germline CDR1 is SGHVS and CDR2 FNYEAQ. This CDR3 has 15 amino acids. V lost 1 base, J lost 3 bases, and 4 bases stayed unmatched. The CDR3 protein is CASSLGGSGSYEQYF. CDR3 bases: TGTGCCAGCAGCTTAGGGGGTAGCGGGAGCTACGAGCAGTACTTC. Drawing the rest from reference TRBV7-6 and TRBJ2-7, the complete variable domain is GAGVSQSPRYKVTKRGQDVALRCDPISGHVSLYWYRQALGQGPEFLTYFNYEAQQDKSGLPNDRFSAERPEGSISTLTIQRTEQRDSAMYRCASSLGGSGSYEQYFGPGTRLTVT.

The chain uses TRBV7-9 and TRBJ2-7, with 8 bases lining up with TRBD1. Germline assignment: CDR1 SEHNR and CDR2 FQNEAQ (reference sequence). V shed 5 bases and J 1 base; nucleotides not matched to a gene: 4. CDR3 length: 14 residues. Here the CDR3 reads CASSQGADSYEQYF. The CDR3 coding sequence is TGTGCCAGCAGCCAGGGGGCTGATTCCTACGAGCAGTACTTC.

This chain joins TRBV5-4 and TRBJ2-7, with TRBD2 matching 7 bases. CDR1 is SGHNT and CDR2 is YYREEE in the germline V gene (reference sequence). J lost 0 bases, V lost 0 bases, and 9 bases had no gene match. The CDR3 length is 17 residues. CDR3 sequence reads: CASSLASGGSLSYEQYF. The CDR3 DNA reads TGTGCCAGCAGCTTGGCCTCGGGCGGGAGTCTCTCCTACGAGCAGTACTTC.

The genes are TRBV6-6 and TRBJ2-2, with D tentatively TRBD1 or TRBD2 (5 bases each). Germline loops: CDR1 MNHNY, CDR2 SVGAGI (reference sequence). This CDR3 is built from 15 residues. Trimming took 6 bases from V and 2 from J, leaving 13 bases between them. Here the CDR3 DNA reads TGTGCCAGCAGCCACAGGCGGACTAACACCGGGGAGCTGTTTTTT. Its protein is CASSHRRTNTGELFF.

This clone was seen just once. The rearrangement links TRBV6-4 to TRBJ2-7; 11 bases are a match to TRBD2. The CDR3 contains 15 residues. CDR1 is MRHNA and CDR2 is SNTAGT in the germline V gene. V trimming: 6 bases; J trimming: 3 bases; junction bases outside the gene matches: 7. The CDR3 sequence: CASRFGTSGLYEQYF. In DNA form, the CDR3 reads TGTGCCAGCAGGTTCGGGACTAGCGGACTCTACGAGCAGTACTTC.

This rearrangement joins TRBV25-1 to TRBJ1-2; D not resolved. With 1 base removed from V and 5 bases from J, the gap between germline ends came to 8 bases. CDR1 is MGHDK, CDR2 SYGVNS, per germline. CDR3 length: 13 residues. As DNA, the CDR3 is TGTGCCAGCAGTGAATGGGGTCTTTATGGCTACACCTTC. Its protein is CASSEWGLYGYTF.

The chain couples TRBV15 to TRBJ2-5; D is unclear. CDR1 is LNHNV, CDR2 YYDKDF, per germline (reference sequence). The CDR3 consists of 13 residues. V gave up 3 bases and J gave up 5 bases, with 10 bases separating them. CDR3 loop: CATSRGLYETQYF. For the CDR3, the DNA is TGTGCCACCAGCAGGGGCCTTTATGAGACCCAGTACTTC. Based on the CDR3 plus reference TRBV15 and TRBJ2-5, the full variable domain is DAMVIQNPRYQVTQFGKPVTLSCSQTLNHNVMYWYQQKSSQAPKLLFHYYDKDFNNEADTPDNFQSRRPNTSFCFLDIRSPGLGDTAMYLCATSRGLYETQYFGPGTRLLVL.

The rearrangement uses TRBV28 and TRBJ2-2, with unresolved D. Trimming stripped 3 bases from V and 1 base from J, with 21 bases between. Germline V gene data show CDR1 as MDHEN and CDR2 as SYDVKM. The CDR3 is made up of 19 amino acids. In nucleotides, the CDR3 is TGTGCCAGCAGTTTCTACCACCTCTCGAGGAGAATGAACACCGGGGAGCTGTTTTTT. It is translated as CASSFYHLSRRMNTGELFF. Filled out from reference TRBV28 and TRBJ2-2, the complete variable domain reads DVKVTQSSRYLVKRTGEKVFLECVQDMDHENMFWYRQDPGLGLRLIYFSYDVKMKEKGDIPEGYSVSREKKERFSLILESASTNQTSMYLCASSFYHLSRRMNTGELFFGEGSRLTVL.

The J gene is TRBJ1-5, the V gene TRBV2, with D possibly TRBD1 on 6 matching bases. The CDR3 length is 14 residues. The V end lost 4 bases, the J end lost 7 bases, and 14 bases lay between the germline ends. CDR1 and CDR2 (germline): SNHLY, FYNNEI. The CDR3 sequence: CASSVLGAEQPQHF. CDR3 sequence (DNA): TGTGCCAGCAGTGTCTTGGGGGCCGAACAGCCCCAGCATTTT. Combining the CDR3 with reference TRBV2 and TRBJ1-5 gives the whole variable domain EPEVTQTPSHQVTQMGQEVILRCVPISNHLYFYWYRQILGQKVEFLVSFYNNEISEKSEIFDDQFSVERPDGSNFTLKIRSTKLEDSAMYFCASSVLGAEQPQHFGDGTRLSIL.

The chain combines TRBV13 with TRBJ2-5, with D unresolved. The germline V and J ends were trimmed by 3 bases and 5 bases, with 4 bases remaining between them. This CDR3 region has 11 residues. CDR1 PRHDT and CDR2 FYEKMQ come from the germline V gene (reference sequence). CDR3 loop: CASSFFETQYF. DNA of the CDR3: TGTGCCAGCAGCTTTTTCGAGACCCAGTACTTC.

This sequence joins TRBV5-1 and TRBJ2-7, with 8 bases matching TRBD2. From germline, CDR1 is SGHRS and CDR2 YFSETQ. J was trimmed by 0 bases and V by 0 bases; bases with no gene match: 5. The CDR3 contains 16 residues. CDR3 loop: CASSLGLALSSYEQYF. CDR3 nucleotides: TGCGCCAGCAGCTTGGGACTAGCGTTGAGCTCCTACGAGCAGTACTTC.

The chain carries TRBV5-4 and TRBJ1-2; 9 nucleotides align to TRBD1. CDR1 is SGHNT and CDR2 is YYREEE in the germline V gene (reference sequence). This CDR3 contains 15 residues. Losses at the gene ends were 0 bases for V and 5 bases for J; bases not matched to a gene: 5. CDR3 loop: CASSLGDRVGYGYTF. DNA of the CDR3: TGTGCCAGCAGCTTGGGGGACAGGGTGGGATATGGCTACACCTTC. The entire variable domain, with the rest obtained from reference TRBV5-4 and TRBJ1-2, is as follows: ETGVTQSPTHLIKTRGQQVTLRCSSQSGHNTVSWYQQALGQGPQFIFQYYREEENGRGNFPPRFSGLQFPNYSSELNVNALELDDSALYLCASSLGDRVGYGYTFGSGTRLTVV.

The rearrangement links TRBV7-6 to TRBJ1-5; D is unresolved. The CDR3 runs 13 residues. Germline-derived CDR1 and CDR2 are SGHVS and FNYEAQ. V lost 1 base and J 5 bases, leaving 6 bases between the germline ends. The DNA of the CDR3 is TGTGCCAGCAGCTTAGGTGGGGATCAGCCCCAGCATTTT. The encoded protein is CASSLGGDQPQHF.

The rearrangement uses TRBV27 and TRBJ2-3; unclear D gene. Germline values: CDR1 MNHEY, CDR2 SMNVEV (reference sequence). V gave up 5 bases and J gave up 6 bases, with 6 bases separating them. This CDR3 has 11 amino acids. The CDR3 DNA follows: TGTGCCAGCAGTCTAAAGGATACGCAGTATTTT. Its protein is CASSLKDTQYF.

The chain is built from TRBV5-6 and TRBJ2-5; 8 nucleotides align to TRBD2. CDR1 and CDR2 (germline): SGHDT, YYEEEE. The junction had 6 bases not matched to a gene; V was cut back by 3 bases and J by 5 bases. The CDR3 covers 14 residues. The CDR3 loop reads CASSSSSGSETQYF. The CDR3 region has the DNA TGTGCCAGCAGCTCTTCCAGCGGGAGTGAGACCCAGTACTTC.

The rearrangement joins TRBV7-2 to TRBJ1-4; 7 nucleotides agree with TRBD1. The CDR3 is 15 residues long. Germline lookup yields CDR1 SGHTA and CDR2 FQGNSA. The J segment lost 7 bases and the V segment lost 4 bases, leaving 9 bases of the junction unmatched. CDR3 DNA sequence: TGTGCCAGCAGCTCAACACAGGGGATTTCTGAAAAACTGTTTTTT. It translates to CASSSTQGISEKLFF.